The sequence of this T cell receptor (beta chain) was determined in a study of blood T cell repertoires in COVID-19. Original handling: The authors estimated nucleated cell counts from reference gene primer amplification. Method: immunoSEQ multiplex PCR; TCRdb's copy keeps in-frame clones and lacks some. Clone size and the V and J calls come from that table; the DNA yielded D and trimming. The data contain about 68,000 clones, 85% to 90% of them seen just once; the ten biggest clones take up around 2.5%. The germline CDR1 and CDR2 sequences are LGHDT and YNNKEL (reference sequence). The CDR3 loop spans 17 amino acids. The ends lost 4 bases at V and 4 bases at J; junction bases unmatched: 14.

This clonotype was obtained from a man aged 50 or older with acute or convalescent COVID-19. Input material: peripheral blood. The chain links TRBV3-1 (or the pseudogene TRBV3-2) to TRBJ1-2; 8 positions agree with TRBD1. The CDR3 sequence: CASSRGQGLPNGYGYTF. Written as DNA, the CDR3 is TGTGCCAGCAGCCGAGGACAGGGTTTACCAAATGGCTATGGCTACACCTTC.